The 17 T cell receptor beta chains below come from one sample, sequenced in a study of blood T cell repertoires in COVID-19. The repertoire was sequenced with immunoSEQ multiplex PCR; TCRdb's copy has only in-frame clones and lacks some. The profile shows about 240,000 clones, roughly 80% of them singletons. The sample consisted of peripheral blood. The receptors stem from a woman aged 18-29 years with acute or convalescent COVID-19.

This chain connects TRBV7-6 to TRBJ1-2, with 8 bases fitting TRBD1. The germline V gene has CDR1 SGHVS and CDR2 FNYEAQ. The CDR3 is 14 residues long. The V segment lost 1 base and the J segment 4 bases; nucleotides outside the gene matches: 2. The CDR3 DNA reads TGTGCCAGCAGCTTAGATACAGGGGGCTATGGCTACACCTTC. Amino acids: CASSLDTGGYGYTF.

The chain recombines TRBV7-8 with TRBJ2-3; 11 bases align to TRBD2. Germline V gene data show CDR1 as SGHVS and CDR2 as FQNEAQ. V was clipped by 2 bases and J by 6 bases; unmatched bases: 7. CDR3 length: 16 amino acids. This chain's CDR3 is CASSLPLAGGGDTQYF. The CDR3 DNA is TGTGCCAGCAGCTTACCTCTAGCGGGAGGAGGGGATACGCAGTATTTT.

This clone was counted once. The CDR3 DNA reads as TGTGCCAGCAGCAAGGGTCGCACAGTCTCCTACGAGCAGTACTTC. Translation gives CASSKGRTVSYEQYF. V gene TRBV21-1 combines with J gene TRBJ2-7; TRBD1 is taken as the D call from the table, unchecked against the DNA. TRBV21-1 is a recognized pseudogene. The CDR3 has 15 amino acids.

V gene TRBV5-1 combines with J gene TRBJ2-5; TRBD2 aligns across 10 bases. The germline V gene has CDR1 SGHRS and CDR2 YFSETQ. V was pared by 7 bases and J by 1 base, with 7 bases of the junction left unmatched. CDR3 length equals 15 residues. The CDR3 here is CASASGSLPQETQYF. The CDR3 DNA reads as TGCGCCAGCGCTAGCGGGAGTCTCCCCCAAGAGACCCAGTACTTC.

The chain employs TRBV11-2 and TRBJ1-2; D unclear. Trimming took 0 bases from V and 6 from J, leaving 8 bases between them. CDR1 is SGHAT and CDR2 is FQNNGV in the germline V gene. The CDR3 is 13 amino acids. The DNA for the CDR3 is TGTGCCAGCAGCTTAGAAAAATATAATGGCTACACCTTC. Translated, it gives CASSLEKYNGYTF.

V gene TRBV5-1 combines with J gene TRBJ1-3, with D possibly TRBD1 on 6 matching bases. The CDR3 spans 18 residues. The V and J ends lost 0 bases and 3 bases respectively, with 19 bases between them. The germline CDR1 and CDR2 sequences are SGHRS and YFSETQ. The CDR3 DNA is TGCGCCAGCAGCTTGGCCCCATCGGGGGGGCAGATTGGAAACACCATATATTTT. This encodes CASSLAPSGGQIGNTIYF.

This chain connects TRBV6-5 to TRBJ1-3; tentative D call: TRBD1 (6 bases). CDR1 is MNHEY and CDR2 is SVGAGI in the germline V gene. This CDR3 contains 14 residues. Trimming removed 8 bases from V and 0 bases from J, with 11 bases in between. The CDR3 DNA reads TGTGCCAGCCCCCGGGACAACTCTGGAAACACCATATATTTT. Translating gives CASPRDNSGNTIYF.

This CDR3 reads CASSWGGPTDTQYF. Here the CDR3 DNA reads TGCGCCAGCAGCTGGGGGGGCCCCACAGATACGCAGTATTTT. The rearrangement uses TRBV5-1 and TRBJ2-3; D may be TRBD2 (7 bases). The CDR3 is 14 residues long. Germline V lookup: CDR1 SGHRS, CDR2 YFSETQ. The germline V and J ends were trimmed by 3 bases and 2 bases, with 10 bases remaining between them.

This rearrangement joins TRBV11-2 to TRBJ2-1, with 9 bases fitting TRBD2. The V segment lost 0 bases and the J segment 16 bases; nucleotides outside the gene matches: 13. This CDR3 has 15 residues. From germline, CDR1 is SGHAT and CDR2 FQNNGV. The CDR3 bases are TGTGCCAGCAGCTTAGATCGCGGGCGGGAGGGTGTAAAATTCTTC. Translating gives CASSLDRGREGVKFF.

The chain has TRBV19 and TRBJ1-1, with D uncertain. This CDR3 comprises 16 residues. Germline CDR1 reads LNHDA; CDR2 reads SQIVND (reference sequence). Trimming removed 1 base at V and 0 bases at J, with 12 bases between. The CDR3 nucleotides are TGTGCCAGTAGTATAGGGCACACCTCCATGAACACTGAAGCTTTCTTT. Translation gives CASSIGHTSMNTEAFF.

The V call is TRBV15, the J call TRBJ2-3, with TRBD1 identical over 8 bases. CDR1 LNHNV and CDR2 YYDKDF come from the germline V gene (reference sequence). With V trimmed by 1 base and J by 4 bases, 1 base remained unmatched. CDR3 size: 14 residues. For the CDR3, the DNA is TGTGCCACCAGCAGAGCAGGGGGCCCAGATACGCAGTATTTT. As protein: CATSRAGGPDTQYF.

The chain employs TRBV6-5 and TRBJ1-2; D is unresolved. CDR1 is MNHEY and CDR2 is SVGAGI in the germline V gene. The V gene lost 0 bases and the J gene lost 4 bases, with 15 bases spanning the gap. CDR3 length: 16 amino acids. In DNA form, the CDR3 reads TGTGCCAGCAGTTACTCGTACATAAAGGGAGTCTATGGCTACACCTTC. It specifies CASSYSYIKGVYGYTF.

This chain uses TRBV2 with TRBJ2-5; 7 nucleotides match TRBD1. The J segment lost 1 base and the V segment lost 6 bases, leaving 2 bases of the junction unmatched. CDR1 is SNHLY, CDR2 FYNNEI, per germline. This CDR3 comprises 13 residues. The DNA of the CDR3 is TGTGCCAGCAGACGGGACAGCCAAGAGACCCAGTACTTC. Translating it yields CASRRDSQETQYF.

The chain combines TRBV4-3 with TRBJ2-2; TRBD1 matches at 7 bases. The V gene end was trimmed by 1 base and the J gene end by 6 bases; junction bases not matched to a gene: 5. The length of the CDR3 is 15 residues. The germline CDR1 and CDR2 sequences are LGHNA and YSLEER. The CDR3 is CASSQAHRGAGELFF. The CDR3 nucleotides read TGCGCCAGCAGCCAAGCCCACAGGGGTGCCGGGGAGCTGTTTTTT.

The chain uses TRBV11-2 and TRBJ2-7; no clear D gene. V lost 0 bases and J lost 3, with 12 bases in between. CDR1 is SGHAT and CDR2 is FQNNGV in the germline V gene. The CDR3 length is 15 residues. DNA for the CDR3: TGTGCCAGCAGCTTAGAGGCTCCCCCGCACTACGAGCAGTACTTC. Translating gives CASSLEAPPHYEQYF.

This sequence joins TRBV2 and TRBJ2-1; TRBD2 might be the D (6 bases). The germline V gene has CDR1 SNHLY and CDR2 FYNNEI. CDR3 size: 13 residues. Trimming removed 6 bases at V and 4 bases at J, with 10 bases between. CDR3 loop: CASSWGLYNEQFF. The DNA of the CDR3 is TGTGCCAGCAGCTGGGGACTGTACAATGAGCAGTTCTTC.

This clone is a singleton in its sample. This rearrangement joins TRBV19 to TRBJ2-7, with TRBD2 matching 11 bases. With 5 bases clipped from V and 5 bases from J, the junction kept 11 bases outside the gene matches. Germline V gene data show CDR1 as LNHDA and CDR2 as SQIVND (reference sequence). This CDR3 comprises 16 residues. CDR3 in amino acids: CASSPIAGGRRNEQYF. The CDR3 DNA reads as TGTGCCAGTAGTCCAATAGCGGGAGGGCGGCGCAACGAGCAGTACTTC.